Here is one TCR beta chain with its context. The source of the sample is a study of blood T cell repertoires in COVID-19. Study overall: Samples of COVID-19 (acute and convalescent) were obtained from the United States, Italy and Spain. Sources were T cells, B-cell-depleted T cells, or PBMCs; the material itself was cDNA or gDNA.

Authors' methods: The authors estimated nucleated cell counts from reference gene primer amplification. Method: immunoSEQ multiplex PCR; TCRdb's copy keeps in-frame clones and lacks some. V, J and clone size were drawn from that table, and D and trimming were deduced from the DNA. Among about 39,000 clones listed, approximately 94% were seen once. V gave up 3 bases and J gave up 10 bases, with 10 bases separating them. Germline V lookup: CDR1 LNHDA, CDR2 SQIVND (reference sequence). The CDR3 is made up of 13 amino acids. Sequencing used peripheral blood. The rearrangement uses TRBV19 and TRBJ1-6, with a weak D call TRBD1 (6 bases). The sequence was collected from a human donor with active COVID-19. The donor label of this sample is uncertain. This chain's CDR3 is CASSIGGRSPLHF. CDR3 in DNA: TGTGCCAGTAGTATCGGGGGGCGATCACCCCTCCACTTT.